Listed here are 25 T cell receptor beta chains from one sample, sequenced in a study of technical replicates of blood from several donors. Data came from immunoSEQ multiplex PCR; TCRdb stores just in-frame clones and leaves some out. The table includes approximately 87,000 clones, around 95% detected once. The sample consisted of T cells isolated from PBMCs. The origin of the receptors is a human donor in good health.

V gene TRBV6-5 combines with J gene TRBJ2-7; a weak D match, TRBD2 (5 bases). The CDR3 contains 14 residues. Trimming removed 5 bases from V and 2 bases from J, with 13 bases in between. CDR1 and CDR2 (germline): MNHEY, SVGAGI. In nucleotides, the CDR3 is TGTGCCAGCAGTCCTGCCGAGGGAGCCTACGAGCAGTACTTC. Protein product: CASSPAEGAYEQYF.

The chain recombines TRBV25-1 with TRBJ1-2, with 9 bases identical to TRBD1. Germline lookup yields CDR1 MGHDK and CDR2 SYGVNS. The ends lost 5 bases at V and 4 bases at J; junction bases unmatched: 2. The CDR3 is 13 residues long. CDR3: CASSRDRVYGYTF. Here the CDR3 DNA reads TGTGCCAGCAGTCGGGACAGGGTCTATGGCTACACCTTC.

The CDR3 reads CASYSEETQYF. As DNA, the CDR3 is TGTGCCAGCTATAGCGAAGAGACCCAGTACTTC. V usage is TRBV18 and J usage is TRBJ2-5; a weak D match, TRBD2 (5 bases). Per germline, CDR1 KGHSH and CDR2 LQKENI. Trimming took 7 bases from V and 3 from J, leaving 6 bases between them. This CDR3 has 11 amino acids.

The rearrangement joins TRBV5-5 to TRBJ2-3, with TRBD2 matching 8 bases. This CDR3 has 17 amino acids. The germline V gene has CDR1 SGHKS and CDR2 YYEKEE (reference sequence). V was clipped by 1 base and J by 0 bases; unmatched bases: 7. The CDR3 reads CASSLFPREDSTDTQYF. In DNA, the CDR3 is TGTGCCAGCAGCTTGTTTCCGCGGGAGGATAGCACAGATACGCAGTATTTT.

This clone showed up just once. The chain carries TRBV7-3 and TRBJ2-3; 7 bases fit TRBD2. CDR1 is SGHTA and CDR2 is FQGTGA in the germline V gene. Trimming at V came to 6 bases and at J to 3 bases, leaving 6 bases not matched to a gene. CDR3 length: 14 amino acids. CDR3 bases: TGTGCCAGCAGGGGCGCGGGAGAAACAGATACGCAGTATTTT. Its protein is CASRGAGETDTQYF.

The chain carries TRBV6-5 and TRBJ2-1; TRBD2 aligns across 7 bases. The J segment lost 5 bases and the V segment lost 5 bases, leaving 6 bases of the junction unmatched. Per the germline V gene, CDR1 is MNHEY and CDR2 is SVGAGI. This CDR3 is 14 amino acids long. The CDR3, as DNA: TGTGCCAGCAGTAGACTAGCAACCCACAATGAGCAGTTCTTC. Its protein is CASSRLATHNEQFF.

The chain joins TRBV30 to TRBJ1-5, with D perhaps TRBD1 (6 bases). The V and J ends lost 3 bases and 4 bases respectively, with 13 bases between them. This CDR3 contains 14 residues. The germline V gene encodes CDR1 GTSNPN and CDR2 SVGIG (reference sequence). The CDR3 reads CAWSEDRDNQPQHF. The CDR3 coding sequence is TGTGCCTGGAGCGAGGACAGAGATAATCAGCCCCAGCATTTT.

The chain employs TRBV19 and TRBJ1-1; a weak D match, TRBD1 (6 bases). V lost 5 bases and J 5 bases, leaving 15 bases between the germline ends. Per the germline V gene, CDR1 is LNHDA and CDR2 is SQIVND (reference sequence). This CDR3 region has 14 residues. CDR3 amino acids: CASSPRDKWTEAFF. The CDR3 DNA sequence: TGTGCCAGTAGTCCCCGGGACAAATGGACTGAAGCTTTCTTT.

The CDR3 nucleotides are TGTGCCAGCAGTTATCAGGAGACCCAGTACTTC. Protein sequence: CASSYQETQYF. This chain joins TRBV6-7 and TRBJ2-5; D uncertain. TRBV6-7 is filed as an ORF, its function uncertain. This CDR3 has 11 amino acids. Trimming removed 3 bases at V and 5 bases at J, with 4 bases between.

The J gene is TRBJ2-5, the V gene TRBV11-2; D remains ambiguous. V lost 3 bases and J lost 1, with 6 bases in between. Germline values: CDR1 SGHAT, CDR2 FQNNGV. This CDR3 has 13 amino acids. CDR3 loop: CASSFSGQETQYF. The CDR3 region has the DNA TGTGCCAGCAGCTTCTCAGGCCAAGAGACCCAGTACTTC.

The CDR3 DNA is TGTGCCAGCAGCTTATACCGGGGGTACAATGAGCAGTTCTTC. Translated: CASSLYRGYNEQFF. The chain uses TRBV11-2 and TRBJ2-1, with D possibly matching TRBD2 (6 bases). The CDR3 extends over 14 amino acids. The V gene's germline CDR1 is SGHAT and CDR2 FQNNGV. Trimming shortened V by 2 bases and J by 4 bases, and 9 bases separated the two germline ends.

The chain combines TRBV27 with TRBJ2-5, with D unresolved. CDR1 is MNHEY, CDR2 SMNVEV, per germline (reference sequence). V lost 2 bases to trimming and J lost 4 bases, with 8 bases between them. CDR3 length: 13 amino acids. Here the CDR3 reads CASSLGRSETQYF. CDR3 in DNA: TGTGCCAGCAGTTTAGGCCGTTCAGAGACCCAGTACTTC.

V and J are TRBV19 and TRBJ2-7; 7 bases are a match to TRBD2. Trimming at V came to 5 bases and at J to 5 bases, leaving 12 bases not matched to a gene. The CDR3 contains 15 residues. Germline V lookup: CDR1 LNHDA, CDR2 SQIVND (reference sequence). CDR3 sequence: CASSPNSGFIHEQYF. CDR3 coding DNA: TGTGCCAGTAGTCCTAATAGCGGGTTTATCCACGAGCAGTACTTC.

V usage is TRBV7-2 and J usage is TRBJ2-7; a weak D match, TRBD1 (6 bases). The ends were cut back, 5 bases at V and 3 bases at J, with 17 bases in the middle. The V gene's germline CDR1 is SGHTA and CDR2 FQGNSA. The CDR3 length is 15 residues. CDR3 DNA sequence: TGTGCCAGCAGCGGATCACGCAGGGGAAGCTACGAGCAGTACTTC. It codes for CASSGSRRGSYEQYF.

In DNA form, the CDR3 reads TGTGCCAGCAGCCAAGGGACAGGGGTAGATGAGCAGTTCTTC. It codes for CASSQGTGVDEQFF. The chain links TRBV4-2 to TRBJ2-1; 9 bases agree with TRBD1. Germline V lookup: CDR1 LGHNA, CDR2 YNFKEQ. Trimming cost V 1 base and J 8 bases; bases outside gene matches: 3. This CDR3 has 14 residues.

CDR3 in amino acids: CASSLTGSRGYTF. The DNA of the CDR3 is TGTGCCAGCAGCTTGACAGGGTCTCGGGGCTACACCTTC. The V and J genes are TRBV5-6 and TRBJ1-2, with a weak D call TRBD1 (6 bases). The ends were cut back, 1 base at V and 8 bases at J, with 12 bases in the middle. Germline-derived CDR1 and CDR2 are SGHDT and YYEEEE. The CDR3 has 13 amino acids.

The DNA for the CDR3 is TGTGCCAGCAGTGAAGGAAGAAGGGGAACTGGAAACACCATATATTTT. This translates into CASSEGRRGTGNTIYF. This chain uses TRBV6-1 with TRBJ1-3, with D maybe TRBD1 (5 bases). Germline V CDR1 and CDR2: MNHNS, SASEGT. CDR3 length equals 16 residues. The V end lost 1 base, the J end lost 2 bases, and 12 bases lay between the germline ends.

The CDR3 DNA sequence: TGTGCCAGCAGCCTTGGGACAGGGGAGCGTTCCTACGAGCAGTACTTC. Protein: CASSLGTGERSYEQYF. The chain combines TRBV4-2 with TRBJ2-7; TRBD1 matches 10 bases. CDR3 length equals 16 residues. V was pared by 4 bases and J by 1 base, with 7 bases of the junction left unmatched. Germline CDR1 is LGHNA and CDR2 is YNFKEQ.

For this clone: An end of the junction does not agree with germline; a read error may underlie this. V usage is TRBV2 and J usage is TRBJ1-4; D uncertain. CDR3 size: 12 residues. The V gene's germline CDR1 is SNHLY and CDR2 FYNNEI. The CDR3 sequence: CAGSREDEKLFF. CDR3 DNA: TGTGCCGGCAGTAGGGAGGATGAAAAACTGTTTTTT. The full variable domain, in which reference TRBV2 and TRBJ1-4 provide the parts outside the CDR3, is EPEVTQTPSHQVTQMGQEVILRCVPISNHLYFYWYRQILGQKVEFLVSFYNNEISEKSEIFDDQFSVERPDGSNFTLKIRSTKLEDSAMYFCAGSREDEKLFFGSGTQLSVL.

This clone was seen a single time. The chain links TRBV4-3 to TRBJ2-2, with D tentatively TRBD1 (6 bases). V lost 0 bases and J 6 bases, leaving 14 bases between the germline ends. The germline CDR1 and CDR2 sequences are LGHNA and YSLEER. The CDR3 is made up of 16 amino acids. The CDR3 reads CASSQELGAMAGELFF. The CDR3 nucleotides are TGCGCCAGCAGCCAAGAGTTGGGGGCGATGGCCGGGGAGCTGTTTTTT.

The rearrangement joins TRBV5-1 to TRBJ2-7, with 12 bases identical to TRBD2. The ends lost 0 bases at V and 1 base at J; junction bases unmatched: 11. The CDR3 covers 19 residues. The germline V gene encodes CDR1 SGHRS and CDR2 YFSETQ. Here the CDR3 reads CASSLVSLAGGPFSYEQYF. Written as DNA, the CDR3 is TGCGCCAGCAGCTTGGTTTCACTAGCGGGAGGTCCTTTTTCCTACGAGCAGTACTTC. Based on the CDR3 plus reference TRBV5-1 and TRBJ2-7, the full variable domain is KAGVTQTPRYLIKTRGQQVTLSCSPISGHRSVSWYQQTPGQGLQFLFEYFSETQRNKGNFPGRFSGRQFSNSRSEMNVSTLELGDSALYLCASSLVSLAGGPFSYEQYFGPGTRLTVT.

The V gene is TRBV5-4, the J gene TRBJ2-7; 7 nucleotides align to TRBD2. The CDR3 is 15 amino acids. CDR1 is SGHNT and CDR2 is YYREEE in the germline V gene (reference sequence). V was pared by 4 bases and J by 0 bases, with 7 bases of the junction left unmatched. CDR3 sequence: CASSPLAESSYEQYF. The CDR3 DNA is TGTGCCAGCAGCCCGCTAGCGGAAAGCTCCTACGAGCAGTACTTC.

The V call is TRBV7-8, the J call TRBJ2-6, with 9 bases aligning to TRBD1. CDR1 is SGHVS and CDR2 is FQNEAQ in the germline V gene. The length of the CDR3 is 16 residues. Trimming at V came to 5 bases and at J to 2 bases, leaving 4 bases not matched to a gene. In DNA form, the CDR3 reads TGTGCCAGCAGCGTCCGGGACAGGGCTGGGGCCAACGTCCTGACTTTC. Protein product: CASSVRDRAGANVLTF.

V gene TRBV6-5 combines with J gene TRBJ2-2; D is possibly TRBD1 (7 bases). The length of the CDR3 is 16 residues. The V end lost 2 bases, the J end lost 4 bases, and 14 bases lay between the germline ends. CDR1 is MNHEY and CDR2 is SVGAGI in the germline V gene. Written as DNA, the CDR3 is TGTGCCAGCAGTTACGCCGGGCAGGGGGGCACCGGGGAGCTGTTTTTT. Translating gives CASSYAGQGGTGELFF.

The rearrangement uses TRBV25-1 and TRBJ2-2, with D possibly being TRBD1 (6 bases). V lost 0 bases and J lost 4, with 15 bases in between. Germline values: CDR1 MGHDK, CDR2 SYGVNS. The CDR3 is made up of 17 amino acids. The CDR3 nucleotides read TGTGCCAGCAGTGAATATGGGTGGACAGATTCCACCGGGGAGCTGTTTTTT. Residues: CASSEYGWTDSTGELFF.